The 27 T cell receptor beta chains given below trace back to one sample, sequenced in a study of blood T cells in healthy people across ages (dated by TCRdb to the mid-2010s). Libraries were made using 5' RACE. TCRdb lists the instrument as Illumina HiSeq 2500. A second PCR of about 6 to 11 cycles was run with a J-beta primer mix and a sample-barcoded 5' primer. TCRdb handled the public reads itself, with Q25 trimming in fastp and clone calling in MiXCR, and kept productive beta chains. Rows with one shared CDR3 protein collapse into an entry with the most common genes and DNA. In this sample the table shows 600,000 or so distinct CDR3 sequences, approximately 21% of which occur a single time. The ten largest clones represent under 4% of the sample. Material: blood. All receptors come from a man between 65 and 85 years old in good health.

The chain carries TRBV7-9 and TRBJ2-3, with 9 bases aligning to TRBD2. The V segment lost 5 bases and the J segment 5 bases; nucleotides outside the gene matches: 11. Germline CDR1 is SEHNR and CDR2 is FQNEAQ (reference sequence). This CDR3 spans 16 amino acids. The CDR3 sequence: CASSPVAGGPVDTQYF. The CDR3 coding sequence is TGTGCCAGCAGCCCGGTGGCGGGAGGGCCGGTAGATACGCAGTATTTT.

In its sample, this clonotype was seen a few times. The chain links TRBV6-5 to TRBJ1-2; 7 nucleotides agree with TRBD1. Germline CDR1 and CDR2: MNHEY and SVGAGI. The junction had 6 bases not matched to a gene; V was cut back by 2 bases and J by 6 bases. The CDR3 covers 14 residues. In nucleotides, the CDR3 is TGTGCCAGCAGTTACGGCAAGACAGGGAATGGCTACACCTTC. Translation: CASSYGKTGNGYTF.

Regarding this clonotype: One end of the junction does not line up with germline, which may come from a read error. The rearrangement links TRBV20-1 to TRBJ2-1; D not certain. Per the germline V gene, CDR1 is DFQATT and CDR2 is SNEGSKA (reference sequence). The length of the CDR3 is 13 residues. For the CDR3, the DNA is TGCAGCGCTAGGCGTTTCTCCTACAATGAGCAGTTCTTC. This sequence encodes CSARRFSYNEQFF.

J is TRBJ1-1 and V is TRBV29-1; D is ambiguous. The CDR3 runs 12 residues. Germline CDR1 SQVTM, CDR2 ANQGSEA. Trimming removed 3 bases from V and 4 bases from J, with 9 bases in between. As DNA, the CDR3 is TGCAGCGTTGAGGCCCTGGGCACTGAAGCTTTCTTT. It translates to CSVEALGTEAFF.

This clonotype has a count of ten or more. The chain carries TRBV6-5 and TRBJ1-2; the D is unclear. The CDR3 runs to 13 residues. Trimming took 2 bases from V and 3 from J, leaving 7 bases between them. The V gene's germline CDR1 is MNHEY and CDR2 SVGAGI. This CDR3 reads CASSYNPDYGYTF. As DNA, the CDR3 is TGTGCCAGCAGTTACAACCCGGACTATGGCTACACCTTC.

V and J are TRBV7-3 and TRBJ2-2, with TRBD2 matching over 11 bases. The V gene's germline CDR1 is SGHTA and CDR2 FQGTGA. The CDR3 consists of 15 residues. V shed 5 bases and J 5 bases; nucleotides not matched to a gene: 4. The chain's CDR3 is CASSTTSGVTGELFF. The CDR3 DNA is TGTGCCAGCAGCACGACTAGCGGGGTGACCGGGGAGCTGTTTTTT.

The table lists this clonotype with a few counts. This CDR3 is CASSQASGVLGYGYTF. CDR3 nucleotide sequence: TGTGCCAGCAGCCAGGCTAGCGGGGTTCTGGGATATGGCTACACCTTC. The genes are TRBV3-1 and TRBJ1-2, with D hard to call. V lost 3 bases to trimming and J lost 5 bases, with 19 bases between them. The CDR3 runs to 16 residues. Germline lookup yields CDR1 LGHDT and CDR2 YNNKEL (reference sequence).

This clonotype has more than one count but fewer than ten. The chain uses TRBV18 and TRBJ2-5; 8 bases are a match to TRBD1. The DNA end is more similar to TRBJ2-7, so the J call may be wrong. Germline V gene lookup returns CDR1 KGHSH and CDR2 LQKENI. CDR3 length: 15 amino acids. The CDR3 loop reads CASSPPGQESYEQYF. CDR3 bases: TGTGCCAGCTCACCACCGGGACAGGAGTCCTACGAGCAGTACTTC.

This clonotype has a handful of counts. This chain uses TRBV4-1 with TRBJ1-1; 7 positions agree with TRBD1. Unmatched junction bases numbered 1, after V lost 2 bases and J lost 1 base. This CDR3 spans 14 amino acids. CDR1 and CDR2 (germline): MGHRA, YSYEKL. CDR3 residues: CASSQRQGNTEAFF. For the CDR3, the DNA is TGCGCCAGCAGCCAAAGACAGGGGAACACTGAAGCTTTCTTT.

This clonotype has more than one count but fewer than ten. V usage is TRBV7-2 and J usage is TRBJ2-5; weak D call: TRBD2 (6 bases). CDR1 SGHTA and CDR2 FQGNSA come from the germline V gene. CDR3 length: 15 residues. Trimming pared 2 bases from V and 5 bases from J, leaving 15 bases between. The CDR3: CASSLWEREWETQYF. The CDR3 bases are TGTGCCAGCAGCTTATGGGAACGGGAGTGGGAGACCCAGTACTTC.

This clonotype was recorded a few times. A much larger clone is a single base away; this may be a read error. The V call is TRBV7-9, the J call TRBJ2-5; no reliable D call. This CDR3 has 10 residues. Germline V gives CDR1 SEHNR, CDR2 FQNEAQ (reference sequence). CDR3 DNA: TGTGCCAGCAGCTCTCGGGCCGTTGCCTTC. As protein: CASSSRAVAF.

The genes are TRBV3-1 and TRBJ2-3; D is unresolved. Germline assignment: CDR1 LGHDT and CDR2 YNNKEL (reference sequence). Trimming left V 0 bases short and J 1 base short, with 17 bases between. This CDR3 comprises 18 residues. For the CDR3, the DNA is TGTGCCAGCAGCCAAGATCAGAAGATAGGGTTCGGCACAGATACGCAGTATTTT. It is translated as CASSQDQKIGFGTDTQYF.

CDR3 in amino acids: CASSWGNQPQHF. DNA for the CDR3: TGTGCCAGCAGTTGGGGGAATCAGCCCCAGCATTTT. J is TRBJ1-5 and V is TRBV28; TRBD1 might be the D (5 bases). The CDR3 length is 12 residues. Trimming cost V 4 bases and J 4 bases, with 5 bases left between them. Per germline, CDR1 MDHEN and CDR2 SYDVKM.

This clonotype came up a few times. The chain employs TRBV6-6 and TRBJ2-1, with a weak D call TRBD1 (7 bases). V dropped 7 bases and J dropped 6 bases, with 19 bases sitting between them. The germline CDR1 and CDR2 sequences are MNHNY and SVGAGI (reference sequence). The CDR3 covers 15 residues. In DNA form, the CDR3 reads TGTGCCAGCACAGGGGGGCAGGGTCTCGTCAATGAGCAGTTCTTC. It specifies CASTGGQGLVNEQFF.

The V call is TRBV4-1, the J call TRBJ2-5; no clear D. This CDR3 has 14 amino acids. Germline CDR1 and CDR2: MGHRA and YSYEKL. V was trimmed by 3 bases and J by 1 base, leaving 9 bases between them. CDR3 sequence reads: CASSQELIQETQYF. Here the CDR3 DNA reads TGCGCCAGCAGCCAGGAGCTGATCCAAGAGACCCAGTACTTC.

This clonotype was counted at least ten times. One end of the junction is discordant with germline, which a read error may explain. V usage is TRBV5-1 and J usage is TRBJ2-5; D not certain. CDR3 length: 12 amino acids. The germline gives CDR1 SGHRS, CDR2 YFSETQ. The chain's CDR3 is CASSLGRETQYF. The CDR3 coding sequence is TGTGCCAGCAGCTTAGGAAGAGAGACCCAGTACTTC.

In its sample, this clonotype was seen a few times. The junction does not match germline at one end; this may be a read error. The chain uses TRBV9 and TRBJ2-1; D unresolved. The CDR3 length is 15 residues. Germline V gives CDR1 SGDLS, CDR2 YYNGEE. Here the CDR3 DNA reads TGTGCCAGCAGCGTAGTGACAAGCTCCTACAATGAGCAGCTCTTC. Residues: CASSVVTSSYNEQLF.

The rearrangement joins TRBV7-2 to TRBJ1-2; D is unclear. The ends were cut back, 5 bases at V and 1 base at J, with 8 bases in the middle. CDR3 length equals 13 residues. CDR1 SGHTA and CDR2 FQGNSA come from the germline V gene. The CDR3 nucleotides are TGTGCCAGCAGCCCCCAACTTAACTATGGCTACACCTTC. Translated, it gives CASSPQLNYGYTF.

This clonotype showed up many times. CDR3 amino acids: CASSQDRAVQYNEQFF. As DNA, the CDR3 is TGCGCCAGCAGCCAAGATAGGGCGGTGCAATACAATGAGCAGTTCTTC. The rearrangement joins TRBV4-3 to TRBJ2-1; D call uncertain. Per the germline V gene, CDR1 is LGHNA and CDR2 is YSLEER. The CDR3 is 16 residues long. V was pared by 0 bases and J by 4 bases, with 13 bases between.

J is TRBJ2-1 and V is TRBV20-1; TRBD2 matches at 12 bases. CDR1 DFQATT and CDR2 SNEGSKA come from the germline V gene (reference sequence). The CDR3 length is 15 residues. The V gene end was trimmed by 3 bases and the J gene end by 12 bases; junction bases not matched to a gene: 12. The CDR3 DNA is TGCAGTGCTAGTGTCCGACTAGCGGGAGATGATTGGCAGTTCTTC. Protein: CSASVRLAGDDWQFF.

Notes on this clonotype: Sequence at one end of the junction differs from germline and may be a read error. CDR3 in DNA: TGTGCCAGCAGCCAATCCTGGGAACAAGGGACCCAGTACTTC. Translated, it gives CASSQSWEQGTQYF. The genes are TRBV7-9 and TRBJ2-5, with no clear D. This CDR3 has 14 residues. CDR1 is SEHNR and CDR2 is FQNEAQ in the germline V gene (reference sequence).

This clonotype was seen a handful of times. The chain recombines TRBV4-3 with TRBJ1-2; no clear D gene. V gave up 0 bases and J gave up 8 bases, with 7 bases separating them. The CDR3 sequence is 12 residues long. CDR1 and CDR2 (germline): LGHNA, YSLEER. CDR3 residues: CASSQDPGGYTF. The DNA of the CDR3 is TGCGCCAGCAGCCAAGATCCGGGGGGCTACACCTTC.

This clonotype was seen many times. This sequence joins TRBV29-1 and TRBJ2-1; TRBD2 matches at 11 bases. The V and J ends lost 8 bases and 9 bases, in that order; junction bases with no gene match: 9. CDR3 size: 13 residues. From germline, CDR1 is SQVTM and CDR2 ANQGSEA. In nucleotides, the CDR3 is TGCAGCAAAACTAGCGGGAGAAGCGGTGAGCAGTTCTTC. The encoded protein is CSKTSGRSGEQFF.

The gene calls are TRBV6-2 or TRBV6-3 and TRBJ2-1; 7 bases fit TRBD2. V dropped 4 bases and J dropped 2; count of bases not matched to a gene: 8. Germline V gives CDR1 MNHEY, CDR2 SVGEGT. This CDR3 contains 16 residues. CDR3 residues: CASSSRTSSAYNEQFF. Written as DNA, the CDR3 is TGTGCCAGCAGTTCCAGGACTAGTTCGGCCTACAATGAGCAGTTCTTC.

On this clonotype itself: One end of the junction does not line up with germline, which may come from a read error. The chain combines TRBV7-9 with TRBJ2-7; 9 bases map to TRBD1. The CDR3 loop spans 17 amino acids. The germline V gene encodes CDR1 SEHNR and CDR2 FQNEAQ (reference sequence). The CDR3 protein is CASSPLTGGGSSYEQYF. The CDR3 coding sequence is TGTGCCAGCAGCCCCCTTACAGGGGGCGGTTCCTCCTACGAACAGTACTTC.

In its sample, this clonotype was seen many times. A read error may produce the germline difference seen at one junction end. The rearrangement joins TRBV7-7 to TRBJ2-5; possibly TRBD2 for D (5 bases). Germline-derived CDR1 and CDR2 are SSHAT and FNYEAQ (reference sequence). CDR3 length: 17 residues. CDR3: CASSPSSWSSGLETQYF. In DNA form, the CDR3 reads TGTGCTAGCAGCCCTAGCTCCTGGTCCAGTGGTTTAGAGACCCAGTACTTC.

Written as DNA, the CDR3 is TGTGCCAGCAGCTCTAACGACAATGAGCAGTTCTTC. Residues: CASSSNDNEQFF. This chain uses TRBV3-1 with TRBJ2-5; unclear D gene. The tail of the sequence fits TRBJ2-1 better, so the J call may be wrong. This CDR3 has 12 residues. Germline V gene data show CDR1 as LGHDT and CDR2 as YNNKEL (reference sequence).